This T cell receptor (beta chain) was profiled in a study of CD8 T cells in Susac syndrome. Study-level information: Among the Susac syndrome patients who underwent sequencing, roughly 6 had clinically active disease, while about 8 of them were in remission. Patients with Susac syndrome were therapy-naive, taking corticosteroids, with some also receiving intravenous immunoglobulin, or taking intravenous immunoglobulin alone at the time their blood was drawn.

While CD8+ and CD4+ T cells were isolated negatively, TEMRA cells were enriched by FACS. Reverse transcription used about 0.45 to 1 ug RNA and random hexamers. Across 54 Vbeta and 13 Jbeta, immunoSEQ multiplex PCR amplified TCR beta CDR3. TCRdb independently ran MiXCR on the immunoSEQ multiplex PCR reads; one entry per CDR3 protein. The data show 170,000 or so distinct CDR3 sequences, with approximately 94% seen just once and 0.12% held by the top ten. The V and J ends lost 5 bases and 5 bases, in that order; junction bases with no gene match: 9. This CDR3 is built from 15 residues. Sequencing used CD4+ T cells from PBMCs. This sequence originates from a human donor with Susac syndrome. This chain joins TRBV12-3 or TRBV12-4 and TRBJ2-5, with TRBD2 matching 9 bases. The CDR3 here is CASSPSGALVETQYF. As DNA, the CDR3 is TGTGCCAGCAGTCCTAGCGGGGCCCTAGTGGAGACCCAGTACTTC.